This T cell receptor beta chain was captured in a study of Ad26.COV2.S vaccination and SARS-CoV-2 variants (dated by TCRdb to about 2021). Turning to the overall study: The specificity and breadth of SARS-CoV-2-reactive T cell receptors after Ad26.COV2.S vaccination were assessed by TCRbeta repertoire sequencing. A total of 32 samples were included in the TCR-sequenced set, comprising roughly 19 Ad26.COV2.S vaccine recipients, 5 placebo recipients and 8 SARS-CoV-2 convalescent individuals.

The immunoSEQ Assay was the method used to sequence TCRbeta CDR3 regions. After extraction, genomic DNA underwent amplification by bias-controlled multiplex PCR, followed by high-throughput sequencing. The original methods were these. To quantify the absolute abundance of every unique TCRbeta CDR3 region, sequences were collapsed and filtered. Usable DNA was measured by amplifying reference genes present in all nucleated cells, and TCRbeta template counts were normalized to that usable DNA to estimate T cell fraction. Repertoire TCRs were annotated as SARS-CoV-2-specific when V gene, CDR3 amino acid sequence and J gene were exactly matched to a known reactive TCR set. The reference SARS-CoV-2 TCR set was obtained from MIRA and was filtered for enrichment in COVID-19-positive ImmuneCODE repertoires, whereby public or cross-reactive TCRs were removed. Drawing on the MIRA antigens, annotated TCRs were analysed further at the level of specific ORF or position within ORF. Breadth was defined as annotated unique rearrangements over total unique productive rearrangements; depth was the summed frequency of those rearrangements. TCR breadth was compared between groups using two-sided Wilcoxon rank-sum tests. The source is immuneACCESS, and TCRdb retained only in-frame sequences with V and J called. Part of the clones is not carried over; for the studies checked, unresolved V genes explain less than half of this, and the remainder is unexplained. V and J calls and clone size are given by that table; D and trimming were obtained from the DNA. The sample yields some 350,000 clones; about 92% were counted once. The biggest ten clones account for about 3.9% of the sample.

Overall study outcomes, separate from this receptor: Spike-specific TCR breadth was higher in Ad26.COV2.S recipients than in placebo recipients (P = 0.0014). Vaccine and placebo recipients had comparable non-spike TCR breadth, which fits with the vaccine containing only spike. After vaccination, spike-specific CD8+ and CD4+ T cell responses were reported to show substantial breadth. According to the authors, total T cell responses may have been underestimated by the TCR breadth and depth analyses.

Remarks on this clone: No cognate antigen has been identified for it. Per-base quality was not reported, and no clone a single base away is much larger than it.

Taken from the germline V gene, the CDR1 and CDR2 loops are KGHSH and LQKENI. The CDR3 measures 12 amino acids from cysteine to phenylalanine. The DNA shown is the 36-base CDR3, in frame from base 1. V loses 2 bases, J loses 6 bases, and the germline ends lie 8 bases apart. The meaning of the sample's time point label: individuals recovered from natural SARS-CoV-2 infection. Recombination connected TRBV18 to TRBJ2-7, with the D gene uncertain. This specimen was peripheral blood, taken after recovery from COVID-19. This clonotype was obtained from a human donor who had recovered from COVID-19. The nucleotide sequence is given as TGTGCCAGCTCACCAATTGGCACCGAGCAGTACTTC. Its coded protein is CASSPIGTEQYF.